Below, 9 T cell receptor beta chains from the same sample are listed, as sequenced in a study of cytotoxic CD8 clonotypes in ibrutinib-treated CLL listed by TCRdb under 2021. The meaning of the sample's time point label: progressive disease on ibrutinib. The protocol used for the library was the immunoSEQ multiplex PCR assay. Sourced from immuneACCESS, this table was stored by TCRdb with only in-frame sequences that have V and J called. A share of the clones is absent; for the studies checked, an unresolved V gene accounts for under half, and the remainder has no known explanation. The sample contains 40,000 or so clones, just over 70% of them found a single time. The ten largest clones represent about a tenth of the sample. The sequenced sample was PBMCs, obtained at disease progression, from a patient treated with ibrutinib. Receptor source: a human donor with chronic lymphocytic leukemia.

The chain uses TRBV19 and TRBJ1-2; a possible D gene is TRBD1 (6 bases). The V end lost 5 bases, the J end lost 6 bases, and 19 bases lay between the germline ends. This CDR3 spans 15 amino acids. CDR1 LNHDA and CDR2 SQIVND come from the germline V gene (reference sequence). CDR3 DNA: TGTGCCAGTAGTGTGGGGGACACGATTATGAATGGCTACACCTTC. Residues: CASSVGDTIMNGYTF.

The chain links TRBV6-5 to TRBJ1-1; 7 bases map to TRBD1. The CDR3 covers 13 residues. V shed 6 bases and J 2 bases; nucleotides not matched to a gene: 3. Germline V CDR1 and CDR2: MNHEY, SVGAGI. CDR3 residues: CASRGTANTEAFF. The CDR3, as DNA: TGTGCCAGCAGGGGGACAGCTAACACTGAAGCTTTCTTT.

The V call is TRBV30, the J call TRBJ2-5; tentatively, D is TRBD1 (5 bases). Germline CDR1 GTSNPN, CDR2 SVGIG (reference sequence). Trimming stripped 4 bases from V and 5 bases from J, with 14 bases between. This CDR3 has 13 residues. In DNA form, the CDR3 reads TGTGCCTGGACCCCCAGGGTCAAGGAGACCCAGTACTTC. It translates to CAWTPRVKETQYF.

J is TRBJ2-1 and V is TRBV6-5; perhaps TRBD1 as D (6 bases). This CDR3 is built from 15 residues. V dropped 5 bases and J dropped 4 bases, with 15 bases sitting between them. Germline V gene sequence: CDR1 MNHEY, CDR2 SVGAGI. The CDR3 region is CASSLSSRGYNEQFF. As DNA, the CDR3 is TGTGCCAGCAGTCTATCTAGCAGGGGTTACAATGAGCAGTTCTTC.

This chain uses TRBV6-1 with TRBJ2-2, with D tentatively TRBD2 (5 bases). Trimming removed 4 bases at V and 0 bases at J, with 15 bases between. The CDR3 runs to 17 residues. Germline V gene sequence: CDR1 MNHNS, CDR2 SASEGT. The CDR3 sequence is CASSAQKGSANTGELFF. CDR3 sequence (DNA): TGTGCCAGCAGTGCCCAGAAGGGTAGCGCGAACACCGGGGAGCTGTTTTTT.

This clone came up once. Additional DNA sequences in this sample encode the identical CDR3. The chain links TRBV9 to TRBJ1-1, with 7 bases fitting TRBD1. CDR3 length: 16 residues. V trimming: 0 bases; J trimming: 1 base; junction bases outside the gene matches: 6. The V gene's germline CDR1 is SGDLS and CDR2 YYNGEE. Here the CDR3 reads CASSVGLRDRNTEAFF. The CDR3 nucleotides read TGTGCCAGCAGCGTAGGTCTAAGGGACAGGAACACTGAAGCTTTCTTT. The full variable domain, with the rest looked up from reference TRBV9 and TRBJ1-1, is DSGVTQTPKHLITATGQRVTLRCSPRSGDLSVYWYQQSLDQGLQFLIQYYNGEERAKGNILERFSAQQFPDLHSELNLSSLELGDSALYFCASSVGLRDRNTEAFFGQGTRLTVV.

The rearrangement uses TRBV27 and TRBJ2-3, with D perhaps TRBD1 or TRBD2 (7 bases each). The germline V gene encodes CDR1 MNHEY and CDR2 SMNVEV (reference sequence). The CDR3 is made up of 18 amino acids. Trimming removed 5 bases at V and 1 base at J, with 22 bases between. The chain's CDR3 is CASSMAGSAGGGTDTQYF. The CDR3 DNA sequence: TGTGCCAGCAGTATGGCAGGGTCGGCAGGGGGGGGCACAGATACGCAGTATTTT.

The CDR3 loop is CASTPGGLAVTDTQYF. CDR3 coding DNA: TGTGCCAGCACCCCGGGGGGACTAGCAGTCACAGATACGCAGTATTTT. The chain uses TRBV11-2 and TRBJ2-3, with 9 nucleotides matching TRBD2. Unmatched junction bases numbered 10, after V lost 7 bases and J lost 2 bases. Per germline, CDR1 SGHAT and CDR2 FQNNGV. The CDR3 sequence is 16 residues long.

This clone was counted once. This chain joins TRBV10-2 and TRBJ1-6, with a possible D match to TRBD1 (6 bases). Germline loops: CDR1 WSHSY, CDR2 SAAADI. There are 15 residues in the CDR3. V was cut by 2 bases and J by 3 bases, with 8 bases left in between. The CDR3 sequence is CASSEVRGYNSPLHF. CDR3 nucleotides: TGCGCCAGCAGTGAGGTCAGGGGCTATAATTCACCCCTCCACTTT.